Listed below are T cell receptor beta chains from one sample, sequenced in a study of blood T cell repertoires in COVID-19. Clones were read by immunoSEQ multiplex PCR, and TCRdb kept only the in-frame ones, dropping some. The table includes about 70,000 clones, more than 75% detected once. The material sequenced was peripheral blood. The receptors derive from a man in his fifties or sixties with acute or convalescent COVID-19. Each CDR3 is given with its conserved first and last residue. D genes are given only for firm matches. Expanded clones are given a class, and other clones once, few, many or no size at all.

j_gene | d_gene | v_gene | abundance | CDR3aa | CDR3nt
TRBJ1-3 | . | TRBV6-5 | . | CASSPLLLSGNTIYF | TGTGCCAGCAGTCCTCTTCTACTCTCTGGAAACACCATATATTTT
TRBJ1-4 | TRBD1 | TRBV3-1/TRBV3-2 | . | CASSPTGGGNEKLFF | TGTGCCAGCAGCCCGACAGGGGGCGGGAATGAAAAACTGTTTTTT
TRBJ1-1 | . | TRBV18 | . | CASSPRFGDPEAFF | TGTGCCAGCTCACCCCGGTTCGGAGACCCTGAAGCTTTCTTT
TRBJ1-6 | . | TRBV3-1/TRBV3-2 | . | CASSLQGSNPSPLHF | TGTGCCAGCAGCCTACAGGGATCGAACCCTTCACCCCTCCACTTT
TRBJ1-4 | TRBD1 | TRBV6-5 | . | CASSPWTGLIEKLFF | TGTGCCAGCAGTCCCTGGACAGGGCTTATCGAAAAACTGTTTTTT
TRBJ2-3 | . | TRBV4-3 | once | CASSQDLGGRTDTQYF | TGCGCCAGCAGCCAAGATTTGGGGGGTCGCACAGATACGCAGTATTTT
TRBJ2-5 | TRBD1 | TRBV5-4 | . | CASSFGQGLQETQYF | TGTGCCAGCAGCTTTGGACAGGGGCTCCAAGAGACCCAGTACTTC
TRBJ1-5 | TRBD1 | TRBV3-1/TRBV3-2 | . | CASSQSGQGSNQPQHF | TGTGCCAGCAGCCAATCGGGACAGGGAAGCAATCAGCCCCAGCATTTT
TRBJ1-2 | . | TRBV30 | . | CAWSWGGSGYTF | TGTGCCTGGAGTTGGGGCGGGAGTGGCTACACCTTC
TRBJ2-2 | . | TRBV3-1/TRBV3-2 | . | CASGYITNTGELFF | TGTGCCAGCGGTTACATTACGAACACCGGGGAGCTGTTTTTT
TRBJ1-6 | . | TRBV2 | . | CASSGPLSFSPLHF | TGTGCCAGCAGTGGTCCCCTTTCTTTCTCACCCCTCCACTTT
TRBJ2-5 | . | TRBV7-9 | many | CAIKGGIGAEETQYF | TGTGCCATAAAAGGGGGAATAGGGGCGGAAGAGACCCAGTACTTC
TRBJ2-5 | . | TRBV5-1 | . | CASSFFGRQETQYF | TGCGCCAGCAGCTTTTTCGGCAGGCAAGAGACCCAGTACTTC
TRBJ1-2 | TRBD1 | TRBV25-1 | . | CASSALGWGQGGSYGYTF | TGTGCCAGCAGTGCCCTGGGGTGGGGACAGGGGGGTTCCTATGGCTACACCTTC
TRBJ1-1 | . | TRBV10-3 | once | CAISDRNTEAFF | TGTGCCATCAGTGACCGGAACACTGAAGCTTTCTTT
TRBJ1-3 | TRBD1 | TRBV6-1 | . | CASSETGAGNTIYF | TGTGCCAGCAGTGAAACAGGGGCAGGAAACACCATATATTTT
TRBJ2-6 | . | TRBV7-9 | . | CASSRRVAGANVLTF | TGTGCCAGCAGCCGACGGGTCGCTGGGGCCAACGTCCTGACTTTC
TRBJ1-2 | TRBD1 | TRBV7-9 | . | CASSSGQLFYGYTF | TGTGCCAGCAGCTCGGGACAGCTTTTCTATGGCTACACCTTC
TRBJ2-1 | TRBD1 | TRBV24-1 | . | CATSDSGWQGAGEQFF | TGTGCCACCAGTGATTCAGGGTGGCAGGGGGCCGGTGAGCAGTTCTTC
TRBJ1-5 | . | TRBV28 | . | CASSLRQRQPQHF | TGTGCCAGCAGTTTACGTCAGAGGCAGCCCCAGCATTTT
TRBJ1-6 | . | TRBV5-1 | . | CASSYGVDGSPLHF | TGCGCCAGCAGCTACGGGGTTGATGGTTCACCCCTCCACTTT
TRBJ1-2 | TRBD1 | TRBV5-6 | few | CASSLQGVSNYGYTF | TGTGCCAGCAGCTTACAGGGGGTTTCTAACTATGGCTACACCTTC
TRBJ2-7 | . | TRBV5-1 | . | CASSLAPGGQYEQYF | TGCGCCAGCAGCTTGGCCCCGGGGGGACAATACGAGCAGTACTTC
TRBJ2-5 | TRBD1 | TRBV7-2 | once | CATTGVSKETQYF | TGTGCCACCACAGGGGTGAGCAAAGAGACCCAGTACTTC
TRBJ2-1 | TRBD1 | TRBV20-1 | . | CSATGTGGQFF | TGCAGTGCTACAGGGACAGGGGGACAGTTCTTC
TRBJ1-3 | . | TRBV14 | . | CASSRRGFGNTIYF | TGTGCCAGCAGCCGCAGGGGTTTCGGAAACACCATATATTTT
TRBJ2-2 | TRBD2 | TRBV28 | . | CASSPRRVAGNTGELFF | TGTGCCAGCAGTCCCCGGCGGGTAGCGGGAAATACCGGGGAGCTGTTTTTT
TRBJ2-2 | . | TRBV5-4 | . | CASSFYGGTGELFF | TGTGCCAGCAGCTTTTACGGGGGCACCGGGGAGCTGTTTTTT
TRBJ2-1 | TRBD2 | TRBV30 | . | CATIWGGSHNEQFF | TGTGCCACTATTTGGGGGGGTTCGCACAATGAGCAGTTCTTC
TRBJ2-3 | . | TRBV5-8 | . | CASTPWRGSTDTQYF | TGTGCCAGCACCCCCTGGAGAGGGAGCACAGATACGCAGTATTTT
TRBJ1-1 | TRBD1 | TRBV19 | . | CASSTGQGMGNTEAFF | TGTGCCAGTAGTACTGGACAGGGCATGGGAAACACTGAAGCTTTCTTT
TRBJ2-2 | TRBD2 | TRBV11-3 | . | CASSPGLAGTGELFF | TGTGCCAGCAGCCCGGGACTAGCGGGCACCGGGGAGCTGTTTTTT
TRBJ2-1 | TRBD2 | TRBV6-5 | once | CASSSLAGGGNEQFF | TGTGCCAGCAGTTCGCTAGCGGGAGGTGGCAATGAGCAGTTCTTC
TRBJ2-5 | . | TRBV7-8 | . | CASSTRRAGETQYF | TGTGCCAGCAGCACTCGGAGAGCGGGAGAGACCCAGTACTTC
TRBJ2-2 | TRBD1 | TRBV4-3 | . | CASSQTGTGDTGELFF | TGCGCCAGCAGCCAAACCGGGACAGGGGACACCGGGGAGCTGTTTTTT
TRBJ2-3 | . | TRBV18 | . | CASSSINRYTDTQYF | TGTGCCAGCTCATCGATAAACAGGTACACAGATACGCAGTATTTT
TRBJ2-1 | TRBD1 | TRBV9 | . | CASSGQGIYNEQFF | TGTGCCAGCAGCGGACAGGGGATCTACAATGAGCAGTTCTTC
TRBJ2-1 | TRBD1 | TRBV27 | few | CASSTGGWEQFF | TGTGCCAGCAGTACAGGGGGCTGGGAGCAGTTCTTC
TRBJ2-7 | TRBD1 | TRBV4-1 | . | CASSPGDRAYEQYF | TGCGCCAGCAGCCCCGGGGACAGGGCCTACGAGCAGTACTTC
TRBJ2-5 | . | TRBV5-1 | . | CASSLTGVGKTQYF | TGCGCCAGCAGCTTGACGGGAGTAGGGAAGACCCAGTACTTC
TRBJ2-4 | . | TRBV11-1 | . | CASSLVMAAAQNIQYF | TGTGCCAGCAGCTTAGTAATGGCGGCGGCCCAAAACATTCAGTACTTC
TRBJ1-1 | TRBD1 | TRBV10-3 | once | CAISGDREATEAFF | TGTGCCATCAGCGGGGACAGGGAGGCCACTGAAGCTTTCTTT
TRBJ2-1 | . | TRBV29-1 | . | CSVSRNNEQFF | TGCAGCGTCTCTAGGAACAATGAGCAGTTCTTC
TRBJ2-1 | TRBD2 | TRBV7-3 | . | CASSLRLAGDAEVNEQFF | TGTGCCAGCAGCTTAAGACTAGCGGGGGACGCTGAGGTCAATGAGCAGTTCTTC
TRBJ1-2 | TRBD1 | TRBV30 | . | CAGRGTAYGYTF | TGTGCCGGGAGGGGGACAGCATATGGCTACACCTTC
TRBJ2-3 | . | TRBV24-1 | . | CATSDAGSSTDTQYF | TGTGCCACCAGTGACGCGGGATCTAGCACAGATACGCAGTATTTT
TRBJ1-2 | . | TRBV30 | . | CAWSGSGPNGYGYTF | TGTGCCTGGAGTGGGTCGGGTCCAAACGGCTATGGCTACACCTTC
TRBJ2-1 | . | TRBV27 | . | CASRARLSSYNEQFF | TGTGCCAGCAGGGCCCGTTTAAGCTCCTACAATGAGCAGTTCTTC
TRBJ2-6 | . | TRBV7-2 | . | CASSVRGAGANVLTF | TGTGCCAGCAGCGTCAGGGGGGCCGGGGCCAACGTCCTGACTTTC
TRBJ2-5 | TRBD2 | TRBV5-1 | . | CASSYISGRGETQYF | TGCGCCAGCAGCTATATTAGCGGGAGGGGTGAGACCCAGTACTTC
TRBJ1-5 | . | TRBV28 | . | CASSTIQGHGQPQHF | TGTGCCAGCAGTACCATACAGGGTCACGGTCAGCCCCAGCATTTT
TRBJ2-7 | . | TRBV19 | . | CASSILIRAEQYF | TGTGCCAGTAGTATACTGATCAGGGCCGAGCAGTACTTC
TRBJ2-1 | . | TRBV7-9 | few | CASSLSGYNEQFF | TGTGCCAGCAGCTTATCCGGCTACAATGAGCAGTTCTTC
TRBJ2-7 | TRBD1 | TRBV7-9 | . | CASGQGDYEQYF | TGTGCCAGCGGACAGGGTGACTACGAGCAGTACTTC
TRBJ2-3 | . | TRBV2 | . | CASSEGAGTQYF | TGTGCCAGCAGTGAGGGGGCGGGTACGCAGTATTTT
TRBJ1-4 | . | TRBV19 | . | CASSRRQSTNEKLFF | TGTGCCAGTAGTAGAAGACAGTCAACTAATGAAAAACTGTTTTTT
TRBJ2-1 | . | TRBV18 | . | CASSPLGTGEEQFF | TGTGCCAGCTCACCCCTTGGGACGGGAGAAGAGCAGTTCTTC
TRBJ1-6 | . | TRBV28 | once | CASSDNSPLHF | TGTGCCAGCAGCGATAATTCACCCCTCCACTTT
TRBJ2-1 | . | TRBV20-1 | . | CSATTYNEQFF | TGCAGTGCTACCACCTACAATGAGCAGTTCTTC
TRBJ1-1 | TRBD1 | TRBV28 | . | CASRGQGARVREAFF | TGTGCCAGCAGAGGACAGGGGGCCCGGGTTAGGGAAGCTTTCTTT